The 17 T cell receptor beta chains listed next were all sequenced from one sample in a study of T cell clonotyping in hematopoietic cell transplantation. The table came from immunoSEQ multiplex PCR; TCRdb's copy has only in-frame clones and leaves some out. The profile shows 8,400 or so clones, roughly 62% of them singletons. Material: peripheral blood mononuclear cells, obtained 100 days after allogeneic stem cell transplant. Receptors originate from a male patient aged 55 to 69 who had an allogeneic stem cell transplant from an unrelated donor, so the T cells may come from the graft donor. Some clones in this sample may be carry-over from other donors' samples.

This sequence joins TRBV6-1 and TRBJ1-2; D unresolved. V was shortened by 3 bases and J by 7 bases, with 15 bases between the two germline ends. The CDR3 totals 14 residues. The germline V gene has CDR1 MNHNS and CDR2 SASEGT. The CDR3 is CASSDLPGVSGYTF. The CDR3 DNA reads as TGTGCCAGCAGTGATTTGCCGGGAGTAAGTGGCTACACCTTC.

This clone was seen only once. The V call is TRBV20-1, the J call TRBJ2-7; D is perhaps TRBD1 (6 bases). Trimming left V 2 bases short and J 7 bases short, with 9 bases between. The CDR3 length is 11 residues. Germline lookup yields CDR1 DFQATT and CDR2 SNEGSKA (reference sequence). CDR3 residues: CSARTQGEQYF. CDR3 nucleotide sequence: TGCAGTGCTAGAACGCAGGGGGAGCAGTACTTC.

This clone is labeled medium-sized. V gene TRBV6-5 combines with J gene TRBJ1-5, with 8 positions matching TRBD1. This CDR3 contains 15 residues. The junction had 3 bases not matched to a gene; V was cut back by 4 bases and J by 1 base. Germline V gene sequence: CDR1 MNHEY, CDR2 SVGAGI. The CDR3 spells CASSLRQGSNQPQHF. The CDR3 DNA follows: TGTGCCAGCAGTTTAAGACAGGGGAGCAATCAGCCCCAGCATTTT.

V is TRBV5-4 and J is TRBJ2-3; D perhaps matches TRBD2 (6 bases). V lost 4 bases and J 5 bases, leaving 20 bases between the germline ends. The CDR3 is made up of 16 amino acids. Germline values: CDR1 SGHNT, CDR2 YYREEE (reference sequence). In nucleotides, the CDR3 is TGTGCCAGCAGCCCGGGACTGGCTAGGGGCGGAGATACGCAGTATTTT. Its translation is CASSPGLARGGDTQYF.

This sequence joins TRBV30 and TRBJ2-7; no clear D gene. The CDR3 is made up of 12 amino acids. Germline V gives CDR1 GTSNPN, CDR2 SVGIG (reference sequence). Deletions cut 3 bases from V and 3 bases from J, with 9 bases between. The CDR3 DNA reads TGTGCCTGGAGGGGATATAACTACGAGCAGTACTTC. It specifies CAWRGYNYEQYF. The full variable domain, completed using reference TRBV30 and TRBJ2-7, is SQTIHQWPATLVQPVGSPLSLECTVEGTSNPNLYWYRQAAGRGLQLLFYSVGIGQISSEVPQNLSASRPQDRQFILSSKKLLLSDSGFYLCAWRGYNYEQYFGPGTRLTVT.

The chain combines TRBV30 with TRBJ1-1; D might be TRBD1 (5 bases). The CDR3 consists of 11 residues. V lost 0 bases and J lost 11, with 10 bases in between. Germline V lookup: CDR1 GTSNPN, CDR2 SVGIG (reference sequence). The CDR3 sequence is CAWSVRGDAFF. The CDR3 coding sequence is TGTGCCTGGAGTGTACGGGGGGACGCTTTCTTT. Complete variable domain (other parts from reference TRBV30 and TRBJ1-1): SQTIHQWPATLVQPVGSPLSLECTVEGTSNPNLYWYRQAAGRGLQLLFYSVGIGQISSEVPQNLSASRPQDRQFILSSKKLLLSDSGFYLCAWSVRGDAFFGQGTRLTVV.

This chain joins TRBV20-1 and TRBJ1-2; unclear D gene. CDR1 is DFQATT and CDR2 is SNEGSKA in the germline V gene (reference sequence). The CDR3 has 10 residues. The CDR3 nucleotides read TGCAGCGCCGCAGTGGAGGGCTACACCTTC. It specifies CSAAVEGYTF.

This clone has only a few counts. This sequence joins TRBV6-5 and TRBJ2-3, with a weak D call TRBD1 (5 bases). The CDR3 totals 16 residues. Trimming took 0 bases from V and 6 from J, leaving 16 bases between them. Germline CDR1 and CDR2: MNHEY and SVGAGI. The CDR3 region is CASSYSPTGGVDTQYF. The CDR3 DNA reads as TGTGCCAGCAGTTACTCACCCACAGGTGGCGTGGATACGCAGTATTTT.

This chain uses TRBV5-1 with TRBJ2-7; 10 positions match TRBD2. The junction had 7 bases not matched to a gene; V was cut back by 1 base and J by 6 bases. The CDR3 has 15 amino acids. CDR1 is SGHRS, CDR2 YFSETQ, per germline. In nucleotides, the CDR3 is TGCGCCAGCAGCTTGACGCCTAGCGGGAGCTCCGAGCAGTACTTC. Amino acids: CASSLTPSGSSEQYF.

This sequence joins TRBV7-3 and TRBJ2-5, with unresolved D. The CDR3 sequence is 13 residues long. From germline, CDR1 is SGHTA and CDR2 FQGTGA. V lost 1 base, J lost 5 bases, and 8 bases lay in between. The CDR3 is CASSLMDGETQYF. The CDR3 coding sequence is TGTGCCAGCAGCTTAATGGACGGGGAGACCCAGTACTTC.

The chain employs TRBV9 and TRBJ1-1; D gene unclear. V was clipped by 0 bases and J by 4 bases, with 13 bases between them. The CDR3 consists of 15 residues. CDR1 is SGDLS, CDR2 YYNGEE, per germline. DNA for the CDR3: TGTGCCAGCAGCGTAGCTCAAGGTGGCGGCACTGAAGCTTTCTTT. This gives the protein CASSVAQGGGTEAFF.

This chain links TRBV21-1 with TRBJ2-7. TRBV21-1 is recorded as a pseudogene. This CDR3 contains 15 residues. CDR3 in DNA: TGTGCCAGCAGCAACGGACCGCCGGTAGGGTACGAGCAGTACTTC. Its protein product is CASSNGPPVGYEQYF.

This clone was seen more than once but under ten times. The V call is TRBV10-1, the J call TRBJ1-1; D is ambiguous. The CDR3 runs 14 residues. CDR1 is WNHNN and CDR2 is SYGVQD in the germline V gene (reference sequence). Trimming removed 8 bases at V and 8 bases at J, with 21 bases between. CDR3: CASSSTAPSTEAFF. The CDR3, as DNA: TGCGCCAGCTCATCAACGGCCCCCTCTACCGAAGCTTTCTTT.

The chain recombines TRBV7-7 with TRBJ1-1; D ambiguous. CDR3 size: 13 residues. Looked up from germline, CDR1 is SSHAT and CDR2 is FNYEAQ (reference sequence). Trimming removed 3 bases at V and 0 bases at J, with 5 bases between. CDR3 coding DNA: TGTGCCAGCAGCTTTAGGGTGAACACTGAAGCTTTCTTT. Its translation is CASSFRVNTEAFF.

This clone qualifies as medium-sized (0.01 to 0.1%). J is TRBJ1-5 and V is TRBV16; perhaps TRBD1 as D (5 bases). CDR3 length: 15 residues. V was trimmed by 2 bases and J by 1 base, leaving 9 bases between them. Germline V lookup: CDR1 KGHSY, CDR2 FQNENV. The CDR3 coding sequence is TGTGCCAGCAGCCAAGATTGGGGGAGCAATCAGCCCCAGCATTTT. This gives the protein CASSQDWGSNQPQHF.

This clone was observed once. This chain connects TRBV2 to TRBJ1-1, with TRBD1 matching over 8 bases. J was trimmed by 11 bases and V by 6 bases; bases with no gene match: 5. Germline values: CDR1 SNHLY, CDR2 FYNNEI. CDR3 length equals 11 residues. The CDR3 DNA is TGTGCCAGCAGCCTCGACAGGGGTGCTTTCTTT. This encodes CASSLDRGAFF.

This clone has more than one count but fewer than ten. For the CDR3, the DNA is TGTGCCAGTAGTCGGGGCGCGGCAGGGGAAAGAGGCTACACCTTC. Translated, it gives CASSRGAAGERGYTF. The chain combines TRBV19 with TRBJ1-2, with TRBD1 as a possible D gene (6 bases). Per the germline V gene, CDR1 is LNHDA and CDR2 is SQIVND (reference sequence). This CDR3 comprises 15 residues. Trimming cost V 5 bases and J 8 bases, with 21 bases left between them.